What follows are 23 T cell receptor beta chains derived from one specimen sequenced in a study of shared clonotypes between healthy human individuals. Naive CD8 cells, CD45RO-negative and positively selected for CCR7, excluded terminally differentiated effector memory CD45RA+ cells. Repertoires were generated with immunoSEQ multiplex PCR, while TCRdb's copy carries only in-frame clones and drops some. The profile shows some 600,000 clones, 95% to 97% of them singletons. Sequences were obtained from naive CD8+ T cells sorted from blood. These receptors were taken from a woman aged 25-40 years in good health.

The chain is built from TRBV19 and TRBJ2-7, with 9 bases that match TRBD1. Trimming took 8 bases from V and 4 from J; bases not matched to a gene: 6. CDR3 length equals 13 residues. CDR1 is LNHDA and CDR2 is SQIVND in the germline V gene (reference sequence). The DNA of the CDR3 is TGTGCCAGTGCAATGACAGGGGGTTACGAGCAGTACTTC. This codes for CASAMTGGYEQYF.

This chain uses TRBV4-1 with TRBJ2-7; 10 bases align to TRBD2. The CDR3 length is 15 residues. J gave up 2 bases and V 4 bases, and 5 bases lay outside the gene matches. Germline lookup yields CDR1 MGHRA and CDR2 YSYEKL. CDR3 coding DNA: TGCGCCAGCAGCCGCAGGACTAGCGGTGCCTACGAGCAGTACTTC. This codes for CASSRRTSGAYEQYF.

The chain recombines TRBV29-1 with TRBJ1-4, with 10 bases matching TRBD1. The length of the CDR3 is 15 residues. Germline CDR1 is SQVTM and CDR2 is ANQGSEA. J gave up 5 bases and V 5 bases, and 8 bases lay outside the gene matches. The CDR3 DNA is TGCAGCGTTCTTCTCCCGGGACAGGGGAATGAAAAACTGTTTTTT. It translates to CSVLLPGQGNEKLFF.

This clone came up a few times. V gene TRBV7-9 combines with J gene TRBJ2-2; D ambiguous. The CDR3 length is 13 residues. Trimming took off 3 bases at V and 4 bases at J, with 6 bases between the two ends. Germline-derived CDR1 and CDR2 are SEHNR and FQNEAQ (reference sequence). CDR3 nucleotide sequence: TGTGCCAGCAGCTTTGGTACCACCGGGGAGCTGTTTTTT. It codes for CASSFGTTGELFF. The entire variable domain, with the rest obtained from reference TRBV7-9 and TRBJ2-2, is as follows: DTGVSQNPRHKITKRGQNVTFRCDPISEHNRLYWYRQTLGQGPEFLTYFQNEAQLEKSRLLSDRFSAERPKGSFSTLEIQRTEQGDSAMYLCASSFGTTGELFFGEGSRLTVL.

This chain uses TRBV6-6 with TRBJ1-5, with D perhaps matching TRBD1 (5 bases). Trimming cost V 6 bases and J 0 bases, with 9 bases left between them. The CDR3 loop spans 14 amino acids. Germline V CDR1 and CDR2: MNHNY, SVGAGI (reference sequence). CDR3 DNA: TGTGCCAGCAGGATAGACAGTAGCAATCAGCCCCAGCATTTT. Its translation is CASRIDSSNQPQHF.

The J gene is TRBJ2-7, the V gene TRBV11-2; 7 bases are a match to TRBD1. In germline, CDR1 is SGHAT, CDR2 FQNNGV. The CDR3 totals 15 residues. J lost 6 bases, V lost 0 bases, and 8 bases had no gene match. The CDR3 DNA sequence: TGTGCCAGCAGCTTAGATAGGGGGCCGACGGGCGAGCAGTACTTC. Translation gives CASSLDRGPTGEQYF.

CDR3: CASSSRGGRDQETQYF. In DNA, the CDR3 is TGTGCCAGCAGCTCTCGTGGTGGGAGGGACCAAGAGACCCAGTACTTC. The V gene is TRBV13, the J gene TRBJ2-5; TRBD2 agrees at 7 bases. This CDR3 is built from 16 residues. V lost 4 bases and J lost 0; bases outside the gene matches: 8. Germline V CDR1 and CDR2: PRHDT, FYEKMQ (reference sequence).

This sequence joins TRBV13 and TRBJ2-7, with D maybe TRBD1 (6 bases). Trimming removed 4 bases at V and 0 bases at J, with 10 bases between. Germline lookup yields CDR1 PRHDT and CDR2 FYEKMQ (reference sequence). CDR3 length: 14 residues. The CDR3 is CASSSGQSSYEQYF. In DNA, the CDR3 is TGTGCCAGCAGCTCAGGACAGAGCTCCTACGAGCAGTACTTC.

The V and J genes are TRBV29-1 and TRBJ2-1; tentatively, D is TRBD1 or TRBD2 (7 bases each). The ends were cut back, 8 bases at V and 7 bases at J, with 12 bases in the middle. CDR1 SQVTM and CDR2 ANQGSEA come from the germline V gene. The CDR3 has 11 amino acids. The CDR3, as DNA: TGCAGCAGCAGGGGGGGGAATGAGCAGTTCTTC. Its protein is CSSRGGNEQFF.

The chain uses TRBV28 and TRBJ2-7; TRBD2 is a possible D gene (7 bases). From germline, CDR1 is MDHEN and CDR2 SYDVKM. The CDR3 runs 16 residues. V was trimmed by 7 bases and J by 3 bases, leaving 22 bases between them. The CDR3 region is CASNPTGGGGGYEQYF. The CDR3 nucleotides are TGTGCCAGCAATCCCACGGGTGGGGGAGGGGGCTACGAGCAGTACTTC. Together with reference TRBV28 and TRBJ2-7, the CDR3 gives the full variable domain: DVKVTQSSRYLVKRTGEKVFLECVQDMDHENMFWYRQDPGLGLRLIYFSYDVKMKEKGDIPEGYSVSREKKERFSLILESASTNQTSMYLCASNPTGGGGGYEQYFGPGTRLTVT.

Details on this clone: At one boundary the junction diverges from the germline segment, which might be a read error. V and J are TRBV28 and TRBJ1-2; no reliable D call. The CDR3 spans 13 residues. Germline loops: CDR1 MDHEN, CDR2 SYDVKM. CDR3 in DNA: TGTGCCACCCTCGTTCTTGGGCGGATCGTTCCGGACTTC. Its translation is CATLVLGRIVPDF.

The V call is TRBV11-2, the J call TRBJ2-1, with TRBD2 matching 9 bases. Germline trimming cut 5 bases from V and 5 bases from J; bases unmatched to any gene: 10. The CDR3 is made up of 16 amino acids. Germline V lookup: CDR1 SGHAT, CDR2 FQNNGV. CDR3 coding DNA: TGTGCCAGCAGCCCCCTCCCTAGCGGGATTAACAATGAGCAGTTCTTC. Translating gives CASSPLPSGINNEQFF.

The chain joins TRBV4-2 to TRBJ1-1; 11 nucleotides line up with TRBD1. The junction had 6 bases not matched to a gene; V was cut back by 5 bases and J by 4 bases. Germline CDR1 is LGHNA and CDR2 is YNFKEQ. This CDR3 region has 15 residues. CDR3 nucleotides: TGTGCCAGCAGCATGGACAGGGGGCCTGGCACTGAAGCTTTCTTT. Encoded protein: CASSMDRGPGTEAFF.

CDR3 residues: CASSEWDRDDTGELFF. The CDR3 DNA reads as TGTGCCAGCAGTGAGTGGGACAGGGATGACACCGGGGAGCTGTTTTTT. The V call is TRBV6-1, the J call TRBJ2-2; TRBD1 matches 9 bases. The CDR3 runs to 16 residues. CDR1 is MNHNS and CDR2 is SASEGT in the germline V gene. V was pared by 3 bases and J by 3 bases, with 5 bases of the junction left unmatched.

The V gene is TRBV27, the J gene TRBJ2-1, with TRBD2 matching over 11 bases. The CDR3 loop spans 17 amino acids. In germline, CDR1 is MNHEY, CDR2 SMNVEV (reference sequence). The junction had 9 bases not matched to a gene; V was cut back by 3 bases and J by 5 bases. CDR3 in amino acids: CASSLSASGRSHNEQFF. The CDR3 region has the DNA TGTGCCAGCAGTTTGTCGGCTAGCGGGAGGTCCCACAATGAGCAGTTCTTC.

The CDR3, as DNA: TGTGCCAGTAGTTGGGCCCTTGGCTCCTACAATGAGCAGTTCTTC. Its translation: CASSWALGSYNEQFF. This chain joins TRBV19 and TRBJ2-1; no definite D call. V lost 5 bases to trimming and J lost 0 bases, with 11 bases between them. The germline V gene encodes CDR1 LNHDA and CDR2 SQIVND (reference sequence). This CDR3 has 15 residues.

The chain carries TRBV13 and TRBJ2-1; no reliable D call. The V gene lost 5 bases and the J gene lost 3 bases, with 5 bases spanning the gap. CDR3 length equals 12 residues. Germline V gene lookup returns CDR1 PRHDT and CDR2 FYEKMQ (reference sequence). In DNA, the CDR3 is TGTGCCAGCAGCCCCGACTACAATGAGCAGTTCTTC. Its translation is CASSPDYNEQFF.

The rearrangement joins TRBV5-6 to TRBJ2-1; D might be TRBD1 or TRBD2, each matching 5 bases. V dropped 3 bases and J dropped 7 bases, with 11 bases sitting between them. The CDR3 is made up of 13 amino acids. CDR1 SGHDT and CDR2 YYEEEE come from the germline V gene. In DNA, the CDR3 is TGTGCCAGCAGCTGGGGGATGGGTAATGAGCAGTTCTTC. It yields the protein CASSWGMGNEQFF.

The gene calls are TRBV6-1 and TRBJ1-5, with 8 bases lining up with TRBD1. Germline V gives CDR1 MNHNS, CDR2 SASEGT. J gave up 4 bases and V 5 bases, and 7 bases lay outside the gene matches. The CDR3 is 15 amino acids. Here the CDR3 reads CASSTRGQGNQPQHF. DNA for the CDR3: TGTGCCAGCAGTACCCGTGGACAGGGAAATCAGCCCCAGCATTTT.

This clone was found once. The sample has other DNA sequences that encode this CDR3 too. The CDR3, as DNA: TGTGCCAGCAGCTTGGCCGGAAATGAGCAGTTCTTC. It is translated as CASSLAGNEQFF. The chain employs TRBV5-4 and TRBJ2-1; no definite D call. The germline CDR1 and CDR2 sequences are SGHNT and YYREEE (reference sequence). This CDR3 contains 12 residues. Trimming stripped 0 bases from V and 7 bases from J, with 5 bases between.

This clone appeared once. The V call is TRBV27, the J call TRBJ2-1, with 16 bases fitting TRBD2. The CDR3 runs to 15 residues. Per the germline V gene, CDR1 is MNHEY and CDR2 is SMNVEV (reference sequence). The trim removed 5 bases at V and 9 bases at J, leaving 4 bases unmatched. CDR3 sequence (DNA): TGTGCCAGCAGTGGGGGGACTAGCGGGAGGGGTGAGCAGTTCTTC. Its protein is CASSGGTSGRGEQFF.

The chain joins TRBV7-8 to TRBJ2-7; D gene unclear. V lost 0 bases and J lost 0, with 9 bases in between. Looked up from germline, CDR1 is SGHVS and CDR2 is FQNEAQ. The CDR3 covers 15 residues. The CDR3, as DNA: TGTGCCAGCAGCTTAGCCCTCGGATACTCCTACGAGCAGTACTTC. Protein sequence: CASSLALGYSYEQYF.

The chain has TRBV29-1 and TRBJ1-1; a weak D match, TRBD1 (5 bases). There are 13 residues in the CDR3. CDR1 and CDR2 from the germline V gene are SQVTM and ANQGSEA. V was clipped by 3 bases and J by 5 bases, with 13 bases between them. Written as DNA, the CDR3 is TGCAGCGTTGAGCGGGGCTTAACGACTGAAGCTTTCTTT. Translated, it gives CSVERGLTTEAFF.